This TCR beta chain stems from a study of T cell repertoires in cytomegalovirus infection. About the research overall: Matching HLA type, along with CMV infection, was indicated by public TCR beta signatures.

The CDR3 spans 14 residues. V lost 3 bases and J 0 bases, leaving 8 bases between the germline ends. Germline CDR1 GTSNPN, CDR2 SVGIG (reference sequence). TCRdb reanalysed the reads using MiXCR and keeps one entry per CDR3 protein. This table has tens of thousands of distinct CDR3 sequences, about 29% appearing once. As to this clonotype: The antigen remains undetermined.

The receptor's source is a human donor in good health (CMV status not recorded). Some clones in this sample may be carry-over from other donors' samples. J is TRBJ2-2 and V is TRBV30; D unresolved. The material was CD8+ T cells from cultured PBMCs, obtained from culture after CMV antigen stimulation. CDR3 DNA sequence: TGTGCCTGGAGAAAACACTCGAACACCGGGGAGCTGTTTTTT. It specifies CAWRKHSNTGELFF. Full variable domain (remainder filled in from reference TRBV30 and TRBJ2-2): SQTIHQWPATLVQPVGSPLSLECTVEGTSNPNLYWYRQAAGRGLQLLFYSVGIGQISSEVPQNLSASRPQDRQFILSSKKLLLSDSGFYLCAWRKHSNTGELFFGEGSRLTVL.